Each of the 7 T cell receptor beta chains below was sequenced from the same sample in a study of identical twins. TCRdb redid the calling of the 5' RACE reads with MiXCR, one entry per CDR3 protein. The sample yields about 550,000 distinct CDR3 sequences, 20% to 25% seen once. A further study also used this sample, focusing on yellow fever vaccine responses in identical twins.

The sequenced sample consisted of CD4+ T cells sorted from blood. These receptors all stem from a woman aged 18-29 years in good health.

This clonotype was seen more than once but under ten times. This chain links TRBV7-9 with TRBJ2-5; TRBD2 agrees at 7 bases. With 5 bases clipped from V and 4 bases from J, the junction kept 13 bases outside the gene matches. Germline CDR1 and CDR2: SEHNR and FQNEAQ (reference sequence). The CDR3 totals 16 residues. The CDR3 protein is CASSPLGLADRETQYF. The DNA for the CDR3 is TGTGCCAGCAGCCCCCTTGGGCTAGCGGATCGAGAGACCCAGTACTTC.

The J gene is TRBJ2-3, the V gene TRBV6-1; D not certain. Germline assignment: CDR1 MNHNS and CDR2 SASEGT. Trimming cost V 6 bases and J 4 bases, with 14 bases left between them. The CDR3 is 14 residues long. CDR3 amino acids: CASSKVQMSDTQYF. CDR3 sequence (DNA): TGTGCCAGCAGCAAAGTCCAAATGTCAGATACGCAGTATTTT.

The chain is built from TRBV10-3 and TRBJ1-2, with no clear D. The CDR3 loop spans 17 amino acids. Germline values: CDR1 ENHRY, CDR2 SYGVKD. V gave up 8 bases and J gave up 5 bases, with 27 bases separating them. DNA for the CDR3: TGTGCCATCCCGGAGCTAAGGCAGGACGGATCCCAATATGGCTACACCTTC. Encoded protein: CAIPELRQDGSQYGYTF.

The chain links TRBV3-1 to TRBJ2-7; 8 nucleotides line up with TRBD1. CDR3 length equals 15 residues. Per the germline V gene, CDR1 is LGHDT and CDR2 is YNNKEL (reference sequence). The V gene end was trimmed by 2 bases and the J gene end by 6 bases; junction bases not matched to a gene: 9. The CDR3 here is CASSQNVQGAGEQYV. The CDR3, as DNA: TGTGCCAGCAGCCAAAACGTGCAGGGGGCGGGCGAGCAGTACGTC.

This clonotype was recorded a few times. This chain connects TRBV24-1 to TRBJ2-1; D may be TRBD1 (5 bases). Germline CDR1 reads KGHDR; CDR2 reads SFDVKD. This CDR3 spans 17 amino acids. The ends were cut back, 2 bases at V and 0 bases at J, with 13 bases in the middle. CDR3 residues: CATSDSQGPSSYNEQFF. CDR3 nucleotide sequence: TGTGCCACCAGTGATTCGCAGGGTCCCTCCTCCTACAATGAGCAGTTCTTC.

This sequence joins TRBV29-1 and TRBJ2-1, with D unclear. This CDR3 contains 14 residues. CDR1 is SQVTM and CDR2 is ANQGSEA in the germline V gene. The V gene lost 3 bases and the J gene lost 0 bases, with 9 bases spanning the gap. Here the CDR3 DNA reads TGCAGCGTTGATCTAATGGTCTCCTACAATGAGCAGTTCTTC. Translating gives CSVDLMVSYNEQFF.

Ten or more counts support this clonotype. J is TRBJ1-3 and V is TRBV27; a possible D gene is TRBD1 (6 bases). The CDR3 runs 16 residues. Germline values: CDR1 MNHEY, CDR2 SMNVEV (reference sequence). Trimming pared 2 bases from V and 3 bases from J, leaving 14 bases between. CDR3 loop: CASSLTGAPLGNTIYF. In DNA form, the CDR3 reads TGTGCCAGCAGTTTAACGGGGGCGCCGCTTGGAAACACCATATATTTT.